A single count supports the clone carrying this T cell receptor (beta chain). These data originate in a study of blood T cells in healthy people across ages. Trimming pared 7 bases from V and 6 bases from J, leaving 9 bases between. The germline V gene encodes CDR1 SEHNR and CDR2 FQNEAQ (reference sequence). The CDR3 is 12 amino acids. A sample-barcoded 5' primer and a J-beta primer mix were used in a second PCR of roughly 7 to 11 cycles. TCRdb analysed the 5' RACE reads with MiXCR anew, one entry per CDR3 protein. Here the sample spans over a million distinct CDR3 sequences, roughly two fifths being singletons.

The receptor was isolated from a young woman in good health. The sample taken for sequencing was blood. This chain uses TRBV7-9 with TRBJ2-2; weak D call: TRBD1 (5 bases). The DNA of the CDR3 is TGTGCCAGCAATAAGGGGCCCGGGGAGCTGTTTTTT. This codes for CASNKGPGELFF. The full variable domain, completed using reference TRBV7-9 and TRBJ2-2, is DTGVSQNPRHKITKRGQNVTFRCDPISEHNRLYWYRQTLGQGPEFLTYFQNEAQLEKSRLLSDRFSAERPKGSFSTLEIQRTEQGDSAMYLCASNKGPGELFFGEGSRLTVL.